Below, 8 T cell receptor beta chains from the same sample are listed, as sequenced in a study of siplizumab effects on memory and regulatory T cells. Profiled with immunoSEQ multiplex PCR; TCRdb holds only in-frame clones, not every one. The sample consists of 85,000 to 130,000 clones, 75% to 95% of them appearing once. The sequenced sample was CD4+ T cells sorted from blood. The receptor set was obtained from a human donor in good health. Some clones in this sample may be carry-over from other donors' samples.

The J gene is TRBJ2-3, the V gene TRBV7-2; D unresolved. V lost 5 bases and J 0 bases, leaving 21 bases between the germline ends. CDR1 and CDR2 (germline): SGHTA, FQGNSA. CDR3 length: 18 residues. This CDR3 reads CASSPRVGKLSSTDTQYF. Written as DNA, the CDR3 is TGTGCCAGCAGCCCCCGGGTCGGCAAACTATCTAGCACAGATACGCAGTATTTT.

The chain links TRBV18 to TRBJ1-2; the D gene is possibly TRBD1 (5 bases). Trimming removed 3 bases from V and 3 bases from J, with 11 bases in between. This CDR3 has 14 residues. Germline V lookup: CDR1 KGHSH, CDR2 LQKENI. CDR3 loop: CASSPAGLYYGYTF. The CDR3 DNA reads as TGTGCCAGCTCACCGGCAGGGCTATACTATGGCTACACCTTC.

CDR3 region: CASRLGQSQETQYF. The CDR3 DNA reads as TGTGCCAGCAGGCTAGGACAGTCCCAAGAGACCCAGTACTTC. The chain recombines TRBV6-1 with TRBJ2-5, with D perhaps matching TRBD1 (6 bases). The CDR3 contains 14 residues. Germline CDR1 reads MNHNS; CDR2 reads SASEGT. The germline V and J ends were trimmed by 6 bases and 1 base, with 12 bases remaining between them.

This chain joins TRBV16 and TRBJ2-1; no firm D call. Between the trimmed V and J ends, which lost 0 bases and 4 bases, there was a span of 7 bases. CDR1 is KGHSY and CDR2 is FQNENV in the germline V gene. This CDR3 comprises 14 residues. The CDR3 sequence is CASSQSSTYNEQFF. CDR3 nucleotide sequence: TGTGCCAGCAGCCAATCCTCGACTTACAATGAGCAGTTCTTC.

Written as DNA, the CDR3 is TGTGCCAGCAGTGAAGCCCGGACTAGCCAAAGAGGGAATGAGCAGTTCTTC. This translates into CASSEARTSQRGNEQFF. The V and J genes are TRBV2 and TRBJ2-1; TRBD2 matches at 8 bases. CDR1 SNHLY and CDR2 FYNNEI come from the germline V gene. The CDR3 extends over 17 amino acids. J gave up 7 bases and V 0 bases, and 11 bases lay outside the gene matches.

The chain carries TRBV9 and TRBJ2-3; tentatively, D is TRBD2 (6 bases). The CDR3 is made up of 15 amino acids. With 3 bases removed from V and 5 bases from J, the gap between germline ends came to 16 bases. Looked up from germline, CDR1 is SGDLS and CDR2 is YYNGEE. The CDR3 bases are TGTGCCAGCAGCGGGAGGGGCCCCCCGGGAGATACGCAGTATTTT. Its protein is CASSGRGPPGDTQYF.

The rearrangement links TRBV11-2 to TRBJ1-4; D is uncertain. CDR3 length equals 12 residues. Germline V gene sequence: CDR1 SGHAT, CDR2 FQNNGV. Between the trimmed V and J ends, which lost 3 bases and 8 bases, there was a span of 7 bases. CDR3 region: CASSFHKEKLFF. The DNA of the CDR3 is TGTGCCAGCAGCTTTCATAAGGAAAAACTGTTTTTT.

This clone was observed once. The rearrangement uses TRBV15 and TRBJ1-1; D is ambiguous. The CDR3 totals 15 residues. Trimming pared 3 bases from V and 0 bases from J, leaving 11 bases between. The V gene's germline CDR1 is LNHNV and CDR2 YYDKDF (reference sequence). This CDR3 is CATSRNGVMNTEAFF. CDR3 sequence (DNA): TGTGCCACCAGCAGGAACGGAGTCATGAACACTGAAGCTTTCTTT.